Below are 30 T cell receptor beta chains sequenced from a single sample in a study of T cells after yellow fever vaccination. TCRdb re-called the 5' RACE reads through MiXCR, storing one row per CDR3 protein. In the table there are 510,000 or so distinct CDR3 sequences, 15% to 20% of which are singletons. The specimen was PBMCs, collected 15 days after the yellow fever booster vaccination. These receptors were collected from a man aged 25-40 years who received the YFV17D yellow fever vaccine.

This clonotype has just a few counts. The J gene is TRBJ2-7, the V gene TRBV3-1; 13 nucleotides match TRBD2. Germline V gives CDR1 LGHDT, CDR2 YNNKEL (reference sequence). V shed 4 bases, J shed 0 bases, and the junction held 3 bases outside the gene matches. The CDR3 has 16 residues. CDR3 DNA sequence: TGTGCCAGCAGCCGACGACTAGCGGGGGGCTCCTACGAGCAGTACTTC. It yields the protein CASSRRLAGGSYEQYF.

The V gene is TRBV4-2, the J gene TRBJ2-1, with 14 bases lining up with TRBD2. J gave up 9 bases and V 6 bases, and 10 bases lay outside the gene matches. The V gene's germline CDR1 is LGHNA and CDR2 YNFKEQ. This CDR3 spans 16 amino acids. The CDR3 region is CASRDPGLAGVGEQFF. Written as DNA, the CDR3 is TGTGCCAGCAGGGACCCGGGACTAGCGGGAGTGGGTGAGCAGTTCTTC.

This chain connects TRBV12-3 or TRBV12-4 to TRBJ1-5; TRBD1 matches at 8 bases. Germline trimming cut 6 bases from V and 9 bases from J; bases unmatched to any gene: 10. The CDR3 is 14 amino acids. The CDR3 spells CASRTGTGAGPQHF. The CDR3 coding sequence is TGTGCCAGCAGGACGGGGACAGGAGCCGGGCCCCAGCATTTT.

The gene calls are TRBV4-2 and TRBJ2-3, with D possibly being TRBD2 (6 bases). Trimming removed 6 bases from V and 0 bases from J, with 10 bases in between. The CDR3 loop spans 14 amino acids. Looked up from germline, CDR1 is LGHNA and CDR2 is YNFKEQ. Here the CDR3 reads CASSSSASTDTQYF. Written as DNA, the CDR3 is TGTGCCAGCAGTTCTAGCGCGAGCACAGATACGCAGTATTTT.

This clonotype was found a few times. This chain links TRBV20-1 with TRBJ2-4; 9 bases agree with TRBD1. From germline, CDR1 is DFQATT and CDR2 SNEGSKA (reference sequence). Unmatched junction bases numbered 5, after V lost 5 bases and J lost 0 bases. The CDR3 spans 15 residues. CDR3 DNA sequence: TGCAGTGCTCCCCCGGGACAGGGAGCCAAAAACATTCAGTACTTC. Its protein product is CSAPPGQGAKNIQYF.

This chain joins TRBV11-2 and TRBJ2-1; 7 nucleotides agree with TRBD2. Germline CDR1 is SGHAT and CDR2 is FQNNGV. V gave up 1 base and J gave up 0 bases; unmatched junction bases: 9. The CDR3 loop spans 18 amino acids. CDR3 in DNA: TGTGCCAGCAGCTTAGTGTGGGCTAGCGGCAGCTCCTACAATGAGCAGTTCTTC. It specifies CASSLVWASGSSYNEQFF.

A note on this clonotype: Since no conserved phenylalanine or tryptophan closes the CDR3, a read error is the likely cause. Because the CDR3's place on the DNA is in doubt, the DNA is left out and the CDR3 is given as listed by TCRdb. This rearrangement joins TRBV3-1 to TRBJ2-4; the DNA was not compared with TRBD2, the D call given in the table. Termini included, the CDR3 measures 12 amino acids. Germline loops: CDR1 LGHDT, CDR2 YNNKEL (reference sequence). CDR3 amino acids: CASSQGGFRLRL.

This clonotype has just a few counts. The gene calls are TRBV6-5 and TRBJ2-3; D possibly corresponds to TRBD1 (5 bases). Germline V gives CDR1 MNHEY, CDR2 SVGAGI. V lost 3 bases and J lost 6, with 7 bases in between. The length of the CDR3 is 12 residues. For the CDR3, the DNA is TGTGCCAGCAGTTATCCAGGGGATACGCAGTATTTT. This encodes CASSYPGDTQYF.

This clonotype was detected only a few times. The rearrangement joins TRBV10-2 to TRBJ2-1; no definite D call. Trimming took 2 bases from V and 6 from J, leaving 8 bases between them. The CDR3 is 13 residues long. Germline loops: CDR1 WSHSY, CDR2 SAAADI. CDR3 in DNA: TGCGCCAGCAGTGAGGTACGAGTCAATGAGCAGTTCTTC. This codes for CASSEVRVNEQFF.

The V and J genes are TRBV19 and TRBJ2-2; D not certain. This CDR3 region has 13 residues. V was pared by 9 bases and J by 6 bases, with 14 bases between. Germline V gene sequence: CDR1 LNHDA, CDR2 SQIVND (reference sequence). The CDR3, as DNA: TGTGCCAGCGGTTCAAGGGCCCCCGGGGAGCTGTTTTTT. This codes for CASGSRAPGELFF.

The J gene is TRBJ2-3, the V gene TRBV20-1, with a tentative D call TRBD2 (6 bases). With 3 bases removed from V and 4 bases from J, the gap between germline ends came to 11 bases. There are 13 residues in the CDR3. Germline CDR1 reads DFQATT; CDR2 reads SNEGSKA (reference sequence). CDR3 DNA: TGCAGTGCTAGCAGACTAGGCGCAGATACGCAGTATTTT. This gives the protein CSASRLGADTQYF.

This clonotype was picked up a small number of times. This chain links TRBV5-1 with TRBJ1-6, with unresolved D. V gave up 3 bases and J gave up 7 bases, with 14 bases separating them. This CDR3 is 15 amino acids long. From germline, CDR1 is SGHRS and CDR2 YFSETQ. The CDR3 reads CASSSPDASNSPLHF. For the CDR3, the DNA is TGCGCCAGCAGCTCGCCGGACGCGTCGAATTCACCCCTCCACTTT.

The V and J genes are TRBV9 and TRBJ2-3; weak D call: TRBD2 (5 bases). The CDR3 spans 15 residues. The germline V and J ends were trimmed by 2 bases and 3 bases, with 13 bases remaining between them. Germline values: CDR1 SGDLS, CDR2 YYNGEE. The CDR3 nucleotides read TGTGCCAGCAGCGTCGGGGTTAGAGGAACAGATACGCAGTATTTT. This encodes CASSVGVRGTDTQYF.

This clonotype was found a few times. This sequence joins TRBV20-1 and TRBJ2-3; maybe TRBD2 (5 bases). This CDR3 spans 13 amino acids. Germline V lookup: CDR1 DFQATT, CDR2 SNEGSKA (reference sequence). With 0 bases removed from V and 4 bases from J, the gap between germline ends came to 8 bases. The CDR3 is CSARDSSPDTQYF. DNA of the CDR3: TGCAGTGCTAGAGACTCTAGCCCAGATACGCAGTATTTT.

This clonotype appeared a few times. The rearrangement links TRBV10-3 to TRBJ2-3; D unresolved. V shed 10 bases and J shed 1 base, with 18 bases lying between them. The CDR3 runs to 15 residues. Germline CDR1 is ENHRY and CDR2 is SYGVKD. CDR3 loop: CATSPDTFGTDTQYF. In nucleotides, the CDR3 is TGTGCCACCAGCCCTGACACGTTCGGCACAGATACGCAGTATTTT.

V and J are TRBV20-1 and TRBJ2-5; D unresolved. Between the trimmed V and J ends, which lost 0 bases and 1 base, there was a span of 12 bases. Germline CDR1 DFQATT, CDR2 SNEGSKA (reference sequence). CDR3 length: 15 residues. The DNA for the CDR3 is TGCAGTGCTAGAGATCTAAGTAGCAGCCAAGAGACCCAGTACTTC. Translation gives CSARDLSSSQETQYF.

The J gene is TRBJ2-7, the V gene TRBV2; 12 nucleotides match TRBD2. CDR1 is SNHLY and CDR2 is FYNNEI in the germline V gene. The CDR3 extends over 17 amino acids. J gave up 7 bases and V 4 bases, and 14 bases lay outside the gene matches. In nucleotides, the CDR3 is TGTGCCAGCAGTGCGGACTGGAGTAGGCTAGCGGGAGGGGAGCAGTACTTC. Amino acids: CASSADWSRLAGGEQYF.

The gene calls are TRBV6-2 or TRBV6-3 and TRBJ2-7, with TRBD2 identical over 9 bases. The CDR3 spans 19 residues. CDR1 is MNHEY, CDR2 SVGEGT, per germline. V gave up 0 bases and J gave up 1 base; unmatched junction bases: 13. The CDR3 spells CASSYSTIVAGGTSYEQYF. The CDR3 DNA reads as TGTGCCAGCAGTTACTCGACCATTGTGGCGGGAGGGACGTCCTACGAGCAGTACTTC.

The CDR3: CASTGRGGGYTF. The CDR3 DNA reads TGTGCCAGCACTGGACGTGGAGGCGGCTACACCTTC. J is TRBJ1-2 and V is TRBV12-3 or TRBV12-4; no clear D. The V end lost 7 bases, the J end lost 8 bases, and 14 bases lay between the germline ends. The CDR3 contains 12 residues.

The chain employs TRBV6-1 and TRBJ1-4, with 9 bases matching TRBD1. The CDR3 runs 15 residues. Per the germline V gene, CDR1 is MNHNS and CDR2 is SASEGT. The V gene end was trimmed by 4 bases and the J gene end by 5 bases; junction bases not matched to a gene: 5. The CDR3 loop is CASSGGQGLNEKLFF. CDR3 bases: TGTGCCAGCAGTGGGGGACAGGGCCTGAATGAAAAACTGTTTTTT.

This sequence joins TRBV29-1 and TRBJ2-2; unclear D gene. The V gene's germline CDR1 is SQVTM and CDR2 ANQGSEA. There are 14 residues in the CDR3. Trimming took 5 bases from V and 3 from J, leaving 13 bases between them. The CDR3 spells CSVKGRMDTGELFF. The CDR3 DNA sequence: TGCAGCGTTAAGGGAAGAATGGACACCGGGGAGCTGTTTTTT.

The V gene is TRBV7-8, the J gene TRBJ2-1; 13 nucleotides agree with TRBD2. With V trimmed by 5 bases and J by 9 bases, 4 bases remained unmatched. From germline, CDR1 is SGHVS and CDR2 FQNEAQ. The length of the CDR3 is 14 residues. DNA for the CDR3: TGTGCCAGCAGCCCCACTAGCGGGAGGGCTGAGCAGTTCTTC. Amino acid sequence: CASSPTSGRAEQFF.

The chain links TRBV5-1 to TRBJ2-5, with D unresolved. Germline V gene lookup returns CDR1 SGHRS and CDR2 YFSETQ. The CDR3 has 15 amino acids. V lost 4 bases to trimming and J lost 0 bases, with 13 bases between them. This chain's CDR3 is CASSGQSRDQETQYF. The CDR3 DNA reads TGCGCCAGCAGCGGCCAATCCCGGGACCAAGAGACCCAGTACTTC.

With regard to this clonotype: A junction end diverges from the germline sequence, so it may reflect a read error. V and J are TRBV6-2 or TRBV6-3 and TRBJ1-1; D gene ambiguous. The CDR3 has 12 residues. Germline V gene data show CDR1 as MNHEY and CDR2 as SVGEGT. The CDR3 protein is CASSIDITGAFF. The CDR3 DNA reads as TGTGCCAGCAGTATTGACATCACTGGAGCTTTCTTT.

The J gene is TRBJ2-7, the V gene TRBV4-3; weak D call: TRBD1 (5 bases). From germline, CDR1 is LGHNA and CDR2 YSLEER. This CDR3 spans 16 amino acids. Trimming took 0 bases from V and 2 from J, leaving 14 bases between them. CDR3 sequence reads: CASSQDPQGATYEQYF. CDR3 DNA sequence: TGCGCCAGCAGCCAAGATCCCCAGGGTGCTACCTACGAGCAGTACTTC.

V gene TRBV7-2 combines with J gene TRBJ2-5, with TRBD2 matching over 8 bases. V lost 1 base and J lost 2; bases outside the gene matches: 9. From germline, CDR1 is SGHTA and CDR2 FQGNSA. The CDR3 is made up of 17 amino acids. CDR3: CASSLGERGSIQETQYF. The CDR3 nucleotides read TGTGCCAGCAGCTTAGGCGAGCGGGGGTCTATTCAAGAGACCCAGTACTTC.

The chain couples TRBV27 to TRBJ2-3; no clear D gene. CDR1 is MNHEY and CDR2 is SMNVEV in the germline V gene (reference sequence). Trimming cost V 4 bases and J 1 base, with 12 bases left between them. This CDR3 comprises 15 residues. CDR3 residues: CASSYIRARTDTQYF. The CDR3 region has the DNA TGTGCCAGCAGTTACATAAGGGCTCGCACAGATACGCAGTATTTT.

The chain carries TRBV29-1 and TRBJ2-6, with a tentative D call TRBD1 (6 bases). Trimming cost V 7 bases and J 1 base, with 17 bases left between them. Per germline, CDR1 SQVTM and CDR2 ANQGSEA. This CDR3 is 16 amino acids long. The CDR3 protein is CSADTGINSGANVLTF. The CDR3 nucleotides are TGCAGCGCAGATACAGGGATCAATTCTGGGGCCAACGTCCTGACTTTC.

This chain uses TRBV10-3 with TRBJ2-1, with no clear D. CDR1 ENHRY and CDR2 SYGVKD come from the germline V gene. The V end lost 8 bases, the J end lost 0 bases, and 5 bases lay between the germline ends. This CDR3 contains 12 residues. The CDR3 DNA sequence: TGTGCCATCGGGCGCTCCTACAATGAGCAGTTCTTC. It codes for CAIGRSYNEQFF.

The V and J genes are TRBV7-2 and TRBJ2-7, with 7 bases lining up with TRBD2. Germline V gene sequence: CDR1 SGHTA, CDR2 FQGNSA. The CDR3 consists of 17 residues. Unmatched junction bases numbered 17, after V lost 5 bases and J lost 4 bases. CDR3 sequence (DNA): TGTGCCAGCAGCCCGAGGAGGCTGCGGGGGAGATATTACGAGCAGTACTTC. This encodes CASSPRRLRGRYYEQYF. The full variable domain, rest sourced from reference TRBV7-2 and TRBJ2-7, is GAGVSQSPSNKVTEKGKDVELRCDPISGHTALYWYRQSLGQGLEFLIYFQGNSAPDKSGLPSDRFSAERTGGSVSTLTIQRTQQEDSAVYLCASSPRRLRGRYYEQYFGPGTRLTVT.